This TCR beta chain was retrieved from a study of shared clonotypes between healthy human individuals. Selected positively for CCR7 and CD45RO-negative, naive CD8 cells excluded terminally differentiated effector memory CD45RA+ cells. The germline CDR1 and CDR2 sequences are MNHEY and SMNVEV (reference sequence). This CDR3 has 19 amino acids. With 5 bases clipped from V and 1 base from J, the junction kept 17 bases outside the gene matches. The protocol was immunoSEQ multiplex PCR, while the TCRdb copy is restricted to in-frame clones and leaves out a portion. The repertoire holds more than 500,000 clones, about 95% seen once, with approximately 0.11% in the top ten.

The sequence came from a woman aged 30 to 39 in good health. The source material was naive CD8+ T cells sorted from blood. V and J are TRBV27 and TRBJ2-7; 10 nucleotides line up with TRBD2. The CDR3 region is CASSPLASGSVGKSYEQYF. CDR3 sequence (DNA): TGTGCCAGCAGTCCCCTAGCTAGCGGGAGTGTGGGAAAGTCCTACGAGCAGTACTTC.